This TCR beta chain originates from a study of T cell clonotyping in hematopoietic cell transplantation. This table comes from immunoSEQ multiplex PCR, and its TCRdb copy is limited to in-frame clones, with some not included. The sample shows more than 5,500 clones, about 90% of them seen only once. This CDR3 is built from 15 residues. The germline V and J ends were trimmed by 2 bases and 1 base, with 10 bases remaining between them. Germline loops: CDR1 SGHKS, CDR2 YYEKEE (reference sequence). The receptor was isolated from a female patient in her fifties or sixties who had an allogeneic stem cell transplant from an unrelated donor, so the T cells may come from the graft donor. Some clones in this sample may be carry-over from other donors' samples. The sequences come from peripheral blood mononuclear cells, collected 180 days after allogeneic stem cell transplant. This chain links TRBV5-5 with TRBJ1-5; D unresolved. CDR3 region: CASSFGSGSNQPQHF. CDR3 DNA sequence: TGTGCCAGCAGCTTCGGGTCTGGAAGCAATCAGCCCCAGCATTTT.